The rows below give T cell receptor beta chains drawn from one sample of a study of tumor and adjacent non-tumor tissue in lung cancer. TCRdb re-analysed the multiplex PCR reads in MiXCR, keeping a single row per CDR3 protein. The data show 60,000 to 65,000 distinct CDR3 sequences, about 61% seen once. The sample comprised distant non-tumor lung tissue. All receptors derive from a man in his 70s with non-small cell lung cancer. Both conserved end residues are part of each CDR3. The D gene is left open where the match is weak. The listing skips clone size in some rows; elsewhere it reads once, few, many or a size class.

j_call,v_call,clone_size,d_call,cdr3_nt,cdr3_aa
TRBJ2-7,TRBV11-2,once,-,TGTGTCAGGAACTCCCCCAAAGGGGCGATCTCCTACGAGCAGTACTTC,CVRNSPKGAISYEQYF
TRBJ1-2,TRBV4-1,-,TRBD1,TGCGCCAGCAGCCAAGACCGGGACAGAAACCATAGCTACACCTTC,CASSQDRDRNHSYTF
TRBJ2-7,TRBV28,few,-,TGTGCCAGCAGTTTGGACATCTACGAGCAGTACTTC,CASSLDIYEQYF
TRBJ2-5,TRBV5-1,-,-,TGCGCCAGCGGGGGAGAGACCCAGTACTTC,CASGGETQYF
TRBJ2-3,TRBV6-6,many,-,TGTGCCGGACGTAAGGGCACAGATACGCAGTATTTT,CAGRKGTDTQYF
TRBJ2-3,TRBV5-1,few,TRBD2,TGCGCCAGCAGCTTGGAGGGACTAACCACAGATACGCAGTATTTT,CASSLEGLTTDTQYF
TRBJ2-7,TRBV28,few,-,TGTGCCAGCAGTTACGTAACTGGGGAGCAGTACTTC,CASSYVTGEQYF
TRBJ2-1,TRBV11-2,-,TRBD1,TGTACCAGCAGCTTTGCCGGGGCAGGGGGCCCTTACAATGAGCAGTTTTTC,CTSSFAGAGGPYNEQFF
TRBJ2-2,TRBV11-1,-,TRBD1,TGTGCCAGCAGCTTAAGGACAGGGAACACCTTGGAGCTGTTTTTT,CASSLRTGNTLELFF
TRBJ2-3,TRBV25-1,few,-,TGTGCCAGCAGTGACCCAAGAGATACGCAGTATTTT,CASSDPRDTQYF
TRBJ2-1,TRBV11-1,-,-,TGTGCTAGCAGCATAACCAATGAGGAGTTCTTC,CASSITNEEFF
TRBJ1-1,TRBV29-1,-,-,TGCAACGTTGGGGGGCAGTGGCTGAACACTGAAGCTTTCTTT,CNVGGQWLNTEAFF
TRBJ2-7,TRBV6-5,-,-,TGTGCCAGCAGTTACTCCTCGGGCAGCGGAGGTAAGCGGTACTTC,CASSYSSGSGGKRYF
TRBJ2-6,TRBV5-1,-,-,TGCGCCAGCAGGCCGTCCGGGACGGATAAGTACTCTGGGGCCAACATCCTGACTTTC,CASRPSGTDKYSGANILTF
TRBJ1-4,TRBV6-5,many,-,TGTGCCAGCAAACCAAGGCCCCTTTCAACTAATGAAAAACTGTTTTTT,CASKPRPLSTNEKLFF
TRBJ2-7,TRBV20-1,few,TRBD1,TGCAGTGCTAGTGTGACAGGGGGAAAAAAGTACTTC,CSASVTGGKKYF
TRBJ2-1,TRBV6-1,many,-,TGTGCCAGCACCCCCGCGATAGATTCGGGTCTTGAGCAGTTCTTC,CASTPAIDSGLEQFF
TRBJ2-5,TRBV5-4,few,TRBD2,TGTGCCAGCAGCTTGGGGGGACTATTAGAGACCCATTACTTC,CASSLGGLLETHYF